Below are 21 T cell receptor beta chains sequenced from a single sample in a study of blood T cell repertoires in COVID-19. TCRdb's table, derived via immunoSEQ multiplex PCR, lists solely in-frame clones and lacks some. The table has more than 70,000 clones, about 85% seen once; the top ten hold about 3.8%. Sample: peripheral blood. Every receptor here comes from a man between 60 and 75 years old with acute or convalescent COVID-19.

The chain has TRBV6-5 and TRBJ1-5, with TRBD1 identical over 9 bases. The CDR3 covers 13 residues. Per germline, CDR1 MNHEY and CDR2 SVGAGI. Trimming cost V 4 bases and J 7 bases; bases outside gene matches: 2. CDR3 coding DNA: TGTGCCAGCAGTTGGACAGGGGACCAGCCCCAGCATTTT. Its protein product is CASSWTGDQPQHF.

This clone was seen a single time. The chain is built from TRBV5-1 and TRBJ1-4, with 10 bases identical to TRBD1. V shed 9 bases, J shed 6 bases, and the junction held 11 bases outside the gene matches. Germline V gene data show CDR1 as SGHRS and CDR2 as YFSETQ. The CDR3 loop spans 15 amino acids. The CDR3 loop reads CATTRQGAGDEKLFF. For the CDR3, the DNA is TGCGCCACCACACGACAGGGGGCCGGTGATGAAAAACTGTTTTTT.

The chain combines TRBV5-4 with TRBJ2-2; no clear D. This CDR3 region has 14 residues. With 2 bases removed from V and 1 base from J, the gap between germline ends came to 6 bases. The germline CDR1 and CDR2 sequences are SGHNT and YYREEE (reference sequence). The CDR3 is CASSFELNTGELFF. CDR3 coding DNA: TGTGCCAGCAGCTTTGAGTTGAACACCGGGGAGCTGTTTTTT.

V is TRBV29-1 and J is TRBJ1-4; D possibly corresponds to TRBD1 (6 bases). Trimming took off 7 bases at V and 4 bases at J, with 10 bases between the two ends. Looked up from germline, CDR1 is SQVTM and CDR2 is ANQGSEA. The CDR3 is made up of 12 amino acids. CDR3 sequence (DNA): TGCAGCGCCGGACAGAGTAATGAAAAACTGTTTTTT. This sequence encodes CSAGQSNEKLFF.

DNA for the CDR3: TGCGCCAGCAGCTTGGACCGGGGAGTGAACACTGAAGCTTTCTTT. It yields the protein CASSLDRGVNTEAFF. The chain carries TRBV5-1 and TRBJ1-1; D call uncertain. The V gene lost 0 bases and the J gene lost 0 bases, with 9 bases spanning the gap. Per germline, CDR1 SGHRS and CDR2 YFSETQ. The CDR3 runs 15 residues.

The V gene is TRBV9, the J gene TRBJ2-2; 15 bases map to TRBD2. Germline V lookup: CDR1 SGDLS, CDR2 YYNGEE. Trimming took 4 bases from V and 7 from J; bases not matched to a gene: 5. The CDR3 runs to 16 residues. CDR3 sequence: CASSLGLAGGIGELFF. As DNA, the CDR3 is TGTGCCAGCAGCCTGGGACTAGCGGGGGGTATCGGGGAGCTGTTTTTT.

The genes are TRBV28 and TRBJ1-2; 9 nucleotides align to TRBD1. The CDR3 runs 15 residues. CDR1 and CDR2 from the germline V gene are MDHEN and SYDVKM. Trimming took 3 bases from V and 4 from J; bases not matched to a gene: 6. CDR3 DNA sequence: TGTGCCAGCAGTTTCCCACAGGGGGCGGCCTATGGCTACACCTTC. Encoded protein: CASSFPQGAAYGYTF.

The V call is TRBV10-1, the J call TRBJ1-2; 7 bases line up with TRBD1. Looked up from germline, CDR1 is WNHNN and CDR2 is SYGVQD (reference sequence). Unmatched junction bases numbered 0, after V lost 0 bases and J lost 2 bases. The CDR3 is 14 residues long. The CDR3 nucleotides read TGCGCCAGCAGTGAGTCGGGACAGAACTATGGCTACACCTTC. It translates to CASSESGQNYGYTF.

This clone was recorded at least ten times. The rearrangement joins TRBV5-1 to TRBJ1-1; 9 bases align to TRBD1. The CDR3 is 15 amino acids. The V and J ends lost 4 bases and 7 bases, in that order; junction bases with no gene match: 11. Germline V gives CDR1 SGHRS, CDR2 YFSETQ. The CDR3 loop is CASSQARDRVIEAFF. As DNA, the CDR3 is TGCGCCAGCAGCCAAGCAAGGGACAGGGTAATTGAAGCTTTCTTT.

This clone was counted between two and nine times. DNA of the CDR3: TGTGCCAGCAGTACGCGACAGGGGTATGAAGCTTTCTTT. Amino acid sequence: CASSTRQGYEAFF. The genes are TRBV6-5 and TRBJ1-1, with TRBD1 matching 8 bases. Trimming took 5 bases from V and 7 from J; bases not matched to a gene: 6. The length of the CDR3 is 13 residues. Germline V CDR1 and CDR2: MNHEY, SVGAGI.

This clone was found a few times. This chain uses TRBV28 with TRBJ1-5; D call uncertain. Per the germline V gene, CDR1 is MDHEN and CDR2 is SYDVKM. V was trimmed by 2 bases and J by 3 bases, leaving 11 bases between them. The CDR3 contains 15 residues. The CDR3 region is CASSLGARVNQPQHF. In nucleotides, the CDR3 is TGTGCCAGCAGTTTAGGCGCTCGGGTCAATCAGCCCCAGCATTTT.

V is TRBV12-3 or TRBV12-4 and J is TRBJ2-4; 7 bases align to TRBD2. The trim removed 2 bases at V and 8 bases at J, leaving 3 bases unmatched. The CDR3 sequence is 13 residues long. This CDR3 is CASSLTGLYIQYF. The CDR3 bases are TGTGCCAGCAGTTTAACGGGACTATACATTCAGTACTTC.

The chain recombines TRBV5-6 with TRBJ1-6; 9 positions agree with TRBD1. V trimming: 2 bases; J trimming: 10 bases; junction bases outside the gene matches: 10. Germline CDR1 is SGHDT and CDR2 is YYEEEE. This CDR3 is 16 amino acids long. The CDR3 loop is CASSFNPGQGASPLHF. CDR3 DNA sequence: TGTGCCAGCAGCTTCAATCCGGGACAGGGAGCATCACCCCTCCACTTT.

The rearrangement links TRBV4-3 to TRBJ2-5; 8 nucleotides agree with TRBD1. CDR1 is LGHNA, CDR2 YSLEER, per germline. V shed 1 base and J 6 bases; nucleotides not matched to a gene: 4. The CDR3 is 14 residues long. Written as DNA, the CDR3 is TGCGCCAGCAGCCAAGGCAGGGGGCGACAGACCCAGTACTTC. This translates into CASSQGRGRQTQYF.

The V gene is TRBV5-5, the J gene TRBJ1-6, with 7 bases identical to TRBD1. Looked up from germline, CDR1 is SGHKS and CDR2 is YYEKEE (reference sequence). Trimming removed 3 bases from V and 6 bases from J; junction bases left unmatched: 6. The CDR3 runs 15 residues. The CDR3 coding sequence is TGTGCCAGCAGCTCCAGCAGACAGGGTAATTCACCCCTCCACTTT. Its protein is CASSSSRQGNSPLHF.

This clone was seen only once. The CDR3 region has the DNA TGTGCCAGCAGCCGTCTAGCGGGGCTTAACAATGAGCAGTTCTTC. Protein product: CASSRLAGLNNEQFF. The chain employs TRBV11-3 and TRBJ2-1; TRBD2 agrees at 9 bases. Trimming removed 5 bases from V and 5 bases from J; junction bases left unmatched: 7. Germline V CDR1 and CDR2: SGHNT, YENEEA. This CDR3 region has 15 residues.

The chain couples TRBV5-4 to TRBJ2-5; D not certain. The CDR3 is made up of 15 amino acids. The V end was cut by 0 bases, the J end by 4 bases, with 13 bases between. CDR1 and CDR2 from the germline V gene are SGHNT and YYREEE (reference sequence). The CDR3 coding sequence is TGTGCCAGCAGCTTGGCTTCATCCCGGAGAGAGACCCAGTACTTC. The encoded protein is CASSLASSRRETQYF. The full variable domain, in which reference TRBV5-4 and TRBJ2-5 provide the parts outside the CDR3, is ETGVTQSPTHLIKTRGQQVTLRCSSQSGHNTVSWYQQALGQGPQFIFQYYREEENGRGNFPPRFSGLQFPNYSSELNVNALELDDSALYLCASSLASSRRETQYFGPGTRLLVL.

The rearrangement joins TRBV10-2 to TRBJ2-1; TRBD1 is a possible D gene (5 bases). The V end was cut by 5 bases, the J end by 4 bases, with 9 bases between. The CDR3 length is 13 residues. CDR1 and CDR2 (germline): WSHSY, SAAADI. The CDR3 DNA follows: TGCGCCAGCAGTTCCGCAGGGTACAATGAGCAGTTCTTC. This gives the protein CASSSAGYNEQFF.

This clone has a single count. The chain joins TRBV11-3 to TRBJ1-6; D is uncertain. V dropped 0 bases and J dropped 9 bases, with 24 bases sitting between them. The germline V gene encodes CDR1 SGHNT and CDR2 YENEEA. The length of the CDR3 is 19 residues. CDR3 coding DNA: TGTGCCAGCAGCTTAGATCCCAGCAGGTCCCTTTTTCGAAGTTCACCCCTCCACTTT. The encoded protein is CASSLDPSRSLFRSSPLHF.

The rearrangement links TRBV9 to TRBJ1-3, with TRBD1 as a possible D gene (6 bases). Trimming stripped 0 bases from V and 0 bases from J, with 10 bases between. In germline, CDR1 is SGDLS, CDR2 YYNGEE. The CDR3 contains 16 residues. The CDR3 nucleotides are TGTGCCAGCAGCGTAGCGGACAGTAGCTCTGGAAACACCATATATTTT. This codes for CASSVADSSSGNTIYF.

The chain employs TRBV11-2 and TRBJ1-2; 11 bases are shared with TRBD1. Germline CDR1 reads SGHAT; CDR2 reads FQNNGV. The J segment lost 6 bases and the V segment lost 4 bases, leaving 10 bases of the junction unmatched. This CDR3 region has 16 residues. CDR3 nucleotide sequence: TGTGCCAGCAGCTCCGTAGGGACAGGGGGAAACGATGGCTACACCTTC. The encoded protein is CASSSVGTGGNDGYTF.